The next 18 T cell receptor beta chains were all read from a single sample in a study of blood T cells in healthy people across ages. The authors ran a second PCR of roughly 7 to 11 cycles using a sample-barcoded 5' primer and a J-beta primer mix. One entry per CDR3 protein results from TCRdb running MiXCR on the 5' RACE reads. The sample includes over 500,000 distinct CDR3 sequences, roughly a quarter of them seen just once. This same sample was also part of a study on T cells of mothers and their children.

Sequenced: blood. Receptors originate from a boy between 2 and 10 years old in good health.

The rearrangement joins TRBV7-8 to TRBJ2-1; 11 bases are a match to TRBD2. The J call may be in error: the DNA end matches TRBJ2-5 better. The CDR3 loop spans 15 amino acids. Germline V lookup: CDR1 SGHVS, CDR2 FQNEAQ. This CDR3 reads CASSLTSGIRETQYF. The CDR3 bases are TGTGCCAGCAGCTTGACTAGCGGGATCAGGGAGACCCAGTACTTC.

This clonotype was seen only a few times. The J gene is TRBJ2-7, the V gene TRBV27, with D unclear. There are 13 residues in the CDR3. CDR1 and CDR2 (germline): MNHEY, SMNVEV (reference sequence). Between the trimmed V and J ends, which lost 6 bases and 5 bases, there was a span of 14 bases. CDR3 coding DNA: TGTGCCAGCAGCCCCTCGGGCTCAAACGAGCAGTACTTC. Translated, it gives CASSPSGSNEQYF.

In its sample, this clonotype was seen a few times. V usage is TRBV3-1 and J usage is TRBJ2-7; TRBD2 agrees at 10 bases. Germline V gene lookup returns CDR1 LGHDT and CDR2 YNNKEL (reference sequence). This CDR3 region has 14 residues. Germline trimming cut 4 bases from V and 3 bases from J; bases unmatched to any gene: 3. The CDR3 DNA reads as TGTGCCAGCAGCCCGATAGCGGGGGGCTACGAGCAGTACTTC. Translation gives CASSPIAGGYEQYF.

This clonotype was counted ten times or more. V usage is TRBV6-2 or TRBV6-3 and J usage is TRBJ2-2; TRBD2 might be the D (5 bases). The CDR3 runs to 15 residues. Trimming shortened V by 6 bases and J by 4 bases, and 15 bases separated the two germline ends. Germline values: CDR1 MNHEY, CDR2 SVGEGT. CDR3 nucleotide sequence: TGTGCCAGCAGCCTGGACTCATCCATCACCGGGGAGCTGTTTTTT. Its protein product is CASSLDSSITGELFF.

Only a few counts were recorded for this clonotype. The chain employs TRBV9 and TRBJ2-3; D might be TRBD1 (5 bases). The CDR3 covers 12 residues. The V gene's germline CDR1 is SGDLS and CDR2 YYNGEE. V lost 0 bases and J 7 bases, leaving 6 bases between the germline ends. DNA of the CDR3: TGTGCCAGCAGCGTAGAGGGGAATACGCAGTATTTT. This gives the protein CASSVEGNTQYF.

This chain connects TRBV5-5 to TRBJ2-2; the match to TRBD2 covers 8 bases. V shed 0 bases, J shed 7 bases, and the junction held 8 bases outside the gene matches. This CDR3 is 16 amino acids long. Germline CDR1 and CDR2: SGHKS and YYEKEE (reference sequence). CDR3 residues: CASSLGPGGLIGELFF. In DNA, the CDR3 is TGTGCCAGCAGCTTGGGGCCGGGGGGGCTCATCGGGGAGCTGTTTTTT.

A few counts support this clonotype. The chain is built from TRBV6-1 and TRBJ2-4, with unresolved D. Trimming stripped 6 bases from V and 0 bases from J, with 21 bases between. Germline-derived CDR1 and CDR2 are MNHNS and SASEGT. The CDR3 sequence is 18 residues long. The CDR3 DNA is TGTGCCAGCAGCGCCCAGACCGTCACCTCGCTAGCCAAAAACATTCAGTACTTC. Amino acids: CASSAQTVTSLAKNIQYF.

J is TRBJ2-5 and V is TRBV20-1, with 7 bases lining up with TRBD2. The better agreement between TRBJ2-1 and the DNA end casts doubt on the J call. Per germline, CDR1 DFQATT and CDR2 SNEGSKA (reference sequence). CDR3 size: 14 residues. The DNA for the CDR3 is TGCAGTGCCGCCTCCTCGGGGGGCTACAATGAGCAGTTCTTC. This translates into CSAASSGGYNEQFF.

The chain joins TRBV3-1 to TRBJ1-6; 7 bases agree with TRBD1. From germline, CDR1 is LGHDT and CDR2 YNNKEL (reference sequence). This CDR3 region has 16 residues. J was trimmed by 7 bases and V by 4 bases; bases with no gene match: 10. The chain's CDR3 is CASSLGEGAGNSPLHF. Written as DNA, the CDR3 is TGTGCCAGCAGCCTTGGAGAGGGGGCAGGGAATTCACCCCTCCACTTT. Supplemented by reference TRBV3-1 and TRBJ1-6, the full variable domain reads DTAVSQTPKYLVTQMGNDKSIKCEQNLGHDTMYWYKQDSKKFLKIMFSYNNKELIINETVPNRFSPKSPDKAHLNLHINSLELGDSAVYFCASSLGEGAGNSPLHFGNGTRLTVT.

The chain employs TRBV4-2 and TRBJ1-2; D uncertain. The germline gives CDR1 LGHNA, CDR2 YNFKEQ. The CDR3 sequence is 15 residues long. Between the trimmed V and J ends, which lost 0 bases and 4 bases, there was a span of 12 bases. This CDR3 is CASSQDPGESYGYTF. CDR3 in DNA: TGTGCCAGCAGCCAAGATCCAGGCGAGTCCTATGGCTACACCTTC.

CDR3 sequence reads: CASSQGIGGINEKLFF. CDR3 DNA: TGCGCCAGCAGCCAAGGAATAGGCGGCATTAATGAAAAACTGTTTTTT. J is TRBJ1-4 and V is TRBV4-3; no firm D call. Germline V gene sequence: CDR1 LGHNA, CDR2 YSLEER. This CDR3 has 16 amino acids. Trimming took 1 base from V and 4 from J, leaving 13 bases between them.

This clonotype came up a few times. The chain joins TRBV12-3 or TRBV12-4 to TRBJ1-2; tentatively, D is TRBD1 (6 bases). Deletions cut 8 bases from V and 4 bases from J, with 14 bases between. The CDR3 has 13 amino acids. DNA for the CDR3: TGTGCCAGCTCTTCCGGGACAAGCTATGGCTACACCTTC. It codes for CASSSGTSYGYTF.

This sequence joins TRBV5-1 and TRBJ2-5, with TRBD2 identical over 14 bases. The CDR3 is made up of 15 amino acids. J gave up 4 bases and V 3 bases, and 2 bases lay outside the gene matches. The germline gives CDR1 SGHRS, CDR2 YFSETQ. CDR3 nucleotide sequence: TGCGCCAGCAGCTCGACTAGCGGGGGGGGAGAGACCCAGTACTTC. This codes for CASSSTSGGGETQYF.

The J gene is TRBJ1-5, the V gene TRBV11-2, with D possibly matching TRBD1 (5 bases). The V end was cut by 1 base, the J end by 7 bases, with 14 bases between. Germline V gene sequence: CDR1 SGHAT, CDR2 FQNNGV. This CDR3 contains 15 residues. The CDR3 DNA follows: TGTGCCAGCAGCTTAGGGGGCTACCCCCGGCAGCCCCAGCATTTT. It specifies CASSLGGYPRQPQHF.

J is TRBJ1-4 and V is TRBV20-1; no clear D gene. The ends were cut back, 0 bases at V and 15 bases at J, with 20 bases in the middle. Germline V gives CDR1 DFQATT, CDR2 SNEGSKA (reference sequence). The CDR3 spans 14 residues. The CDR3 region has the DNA TGCAGTGCTAGAGATGGACCCGTCAACAATCTTATGTTTTTT. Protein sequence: CSARDGPVNNLMFF.

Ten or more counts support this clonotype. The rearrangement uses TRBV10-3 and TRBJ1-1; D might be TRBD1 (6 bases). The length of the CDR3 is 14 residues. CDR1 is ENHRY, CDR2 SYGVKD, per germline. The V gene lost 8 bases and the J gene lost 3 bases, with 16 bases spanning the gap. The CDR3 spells CAIQGQLGDTEAFF. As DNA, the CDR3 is TGTGCCATCCAGGGGCAGCTGGGGGACACTGAAGCTTTCTTT.

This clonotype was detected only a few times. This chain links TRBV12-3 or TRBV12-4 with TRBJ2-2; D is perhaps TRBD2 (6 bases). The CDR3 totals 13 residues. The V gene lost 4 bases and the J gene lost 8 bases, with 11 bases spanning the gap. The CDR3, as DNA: TGTGCCAGCAGTTGGGGGGTTTCGGGGGAGCTGTTTTTT. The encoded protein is CASSWGVSGELFF.

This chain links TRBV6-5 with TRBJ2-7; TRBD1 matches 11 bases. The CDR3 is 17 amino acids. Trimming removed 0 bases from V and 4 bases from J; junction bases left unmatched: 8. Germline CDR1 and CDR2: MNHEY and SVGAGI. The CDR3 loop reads CASSYSKIGTGGYEQYF. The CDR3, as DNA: TGTGCCAGCAGTTACTCGAAAATAGGGACAGGGGGATACGAGCAGTACTTC.